This passage covers 27 T cell receptor beta chains from one sample sequenced in a study of post-analysis software for immune sequencing data (dated by TCRdb to between 2014 and 2017). General study outcomes and caveats: Patients showed significantly higher frequencies than controls for a few TRBV segments, among them TRBV5-6, TRBV5-1 and TRBV20-1.

Libraries were prepared through PCR. Instrument used: Illumina HiSeq 2500. Unique molecular identifiers were incorporated into TCR beta cDNA libraries to reduce PCR and sequencing biases. TCRdb reran the public reads through fastp at Q25 and MiXCR, keeping productive beta chains. Merged by CDR3 protein, the rows form single entries marked with the most common genes and DNA. For this sample there are 450,000 to 700,000 distinct CDR3 sequences; 44% appear just once. The ten most abundant clones make up 1.5% to 2% of the sample. Antigen specificity for these receptors is unknown. The source material was blood. These receptors all stem from a girl between 10 and 17 years old with multiple sclerosis.

This chain connects TRBV12-5 to TRBJ2-7, with 10 bases aligning to TRBD1. This CDR3 is 15 amino acids long. Germline CDR1 and CDR2: LGHNT and FRNRAP. V gave up 1 base and J gave up 4 bases; unmatched junction bases: 4. The CDR3 nucleotides are TGTGCTAGTGGTTTGGATGGGACAGGGGTTTACGAGCAGTACTTC. Translating it yields CASGLDGTGVYEQYF.

The chain joins TRBV29-1 to TRBJ2-7; D is perhaps TRBD2 (6 bases). CDR1 and CDR2 from the germline V gene are SQVTM and ANQGSEA. This CDR3 contains 13 residues. The V gene lost 4 bases and the J gene lost 2 bases, with 12 bases spanning the gap. The CDR3 DNA reads TGCAGCGTTGCCGGGAGACCGCCCTACGAGCAGTACTTC. Translated, it gives CSVAGRPPYEQYF.

A remark on this clonotype: Possible read error: a much larger clone is one base away. The V gene is TRBV12-3 or TRBV12-4, the J gene TRBJ2-7; no clear D. The CDR3 runs 12 residues. The germline V and J ends were trimmed by 6 bases and 3 bases, with 9 bases remaining between them. Written as DNA, the CDR3 is TGTGCCAGCAGCCGACTGGGCTACGAGCAGTACTTC. This translates into CASSRLGYEQYF.

This clonotype was counted ten times or more. V is TRBV12-3 or TRBV12-4 and J is TRBJ2-4, with D perhaps TRBD2 (5 bases). V was clipped by 7 bases and J by 0 bases, with 7 bases between them. The length of the CDR3 is 13 residues. As DNA, the CDR3 is TGTGCCAGCAACGGGGTAGCCAAAAACATTCAGTACTTC. Amino acids: CASNGVAKNIQYF.

The V call is TRBV6-2 or TRBV6-3, the J call TRBJ2-7; the match to TRBD1 covers 8 bases. CDR1 MNHEY and CDR2 SVGEGT come from the germline V gene. This CDR3 has 13 residues. V lost 1 base to trimming and J lost 5 bases; unmatched junction nucleotides: 1. For the CDR3, the DNA is TGTGCCAGCAGTTACTTGGACAGGGACGAGCAGTACTTC. It encodes CASSYLDRDEQYF.

This clonotype has just a few counts. The chain joins TRBV29-1 to TRBJ1-4; 8 positions agree with TRBD1. The junction had 9 bases not matched to a gene; V was cut back by 6 bases and J by 6 bases. Germline-derived CDR1 and CDR2 are SQVTM and ANQGSEA. The CDR3 is 14 residues long. The CDR3 sequence: CSVAGTGEDEKLFF. In nucleotides, the CDR3 is TGCAGCGTCGCTGGGACAGGAGAAGATGAAAAACTGTTTTTT. Full variable domain (rest looked up from reference TRBV29-1 and TRBJ1-4): SAVISQKPSRDICQRGTSLTIQCQVDSQVTMMFWYRQQPGQSLTLIATANQGSEATYESGFVIDKFPISRPNLTFSTLTVSNMSPEDSSIYLCSVAGTGEDEKLFFGSGTQLSVL.

The rearrangement links TRBV7-6 to TRBJ2-7, with D tentatively TRBD1 (5 bases). Trimming pared 2 bases from V and 5 bases from J, leaving 13 bases between. This CDR3 has 14 residues. In germline, CDR1 is SGHVS, CDR2 FNYEAQ. CDR3 DNA sequence: TGTGCCAGCAGCTTAAAGGGGTTGACCAACGAGCAGTACTTC. Protein sequence: CASSLKGLTNEQYF.

The chain joins TRBV7-8 to TRBJ1-5; the D gene is possibly TRBD1 (6 bases). With 10 bases removed from V and 7 bases from J, the gap between germline ends came to 20 bases. CDR3 length equals 14 residues. Germline V CDR1 and CDR2: SGHVS, FQNEAQ. The CDR3 is CATQPGEGRQPQHF. As DNA, the CDR3 is TGTGCCACCCAGCCAGGGGAGGGGAGGCAGCCCCAGCATTTT.

The genes are TRBV13 and TRBJ2-4; the match to TRBD1 covers 12 bases. CDR1 and CDR2 (germline): PRHDT, FYEKMQ (reference sequence). V gave up 4 bases and J gave up 10 bases; unmatched junction bases: 8. The CDR3 extends over 15 amino acids. The CDR3 sequence is CASSSDRDRGQIQYF. DNA of the CDR3: TGTGCCAGCAGCTCGGACCGGGACAGGGGGCAAATTCAGTACTTC. The full variable domain, in which reference TRBV13 and TRBJ2-4 provide the parts outside the CDR3, is AAGVIQSPRHLIKEKRETATLKCYPIPRHDTVYWYQQGPGQDPQFLISFYEKMQSDKGSIPDRFSAQQFSDYHSELNMSSLELGDSALYFCASSSDRDRGQIQYFGAGTRLSVL.

The chain uses TRBV12-3 or TRBV12-4 and TRBJ1-2, with 11 bases fitting TRBD1. The V gene end was trimmed by 6 bases and the J gene end by 4 bases; junction bases not matched to a gene: 7. This CDR3 comprises 15 residues. The CDR3 protein is CASSPGQGGIYGYTF. Here the CDR3 DNA reads TGTGCCAGCAGCCCGGGACAGGGGGGTATCTATGGCTACACCTTC.

V and J are TRBV9 and TRBJ2-1; unclear D gene. From germline, CDR1 is SGDLS and CDR2 YYNGEE. The CDR3 contains 12 residues. V was pared by 4 bases and J by 10 bases, with 12 bases between. The CDR3, as DNA: TGTGCCAGCAGCTCTCCAGACGGGGAGCAGTTCTTC. This gives the protein CASSSPDGEQFF.

The chain is built from TRBV6-5 and TRBJ2-3; the D is unclear. CDR1 and CDR2 (germline): MNHEY, SVGAGI. Trimming shortened V by 8 bases and J by 3 bases, and 6 bases separated the two germline ends. The CDR3 contains 11 residues. This chain's CDR3 is CASRQTDTQYF. CDR3 DNA sequence: TGTGCCAGCCGGCAAACAGATACGCAGTATTTT.

The chain recombines TRBV5-1 with TRBJ2-7; unclear D gene. The CDR3 totals 12 residues. Trimming removed 4 bases at V and 5 bases at J, with 10 bases between. Germline-derived CDR1 and CDR2 are SGHRS and YFSETQ. The chain's CDR3 is CASSHWKNEQYF. The CDR3 region has the DNA TGCGCCAGCAGCCATTGGAAAAACGAGCAGTACTTC.

The rearrangement links TRBV4-1 to TRBJ2-1; 10 nucleotides align to TRBD2. The CDR3 extends over 19 amino acids. V dropped 4 bases and J dropped 5; count of bases not matched to a gene: 17. The germline V gene encodes CDR1 MGHRA and CDR2 YSYEKL. The CDR3 sequence is CASSRPRSGRAIIDNEQFF. CDR3 nucleotides: TGCGCCAGCAGCCGTCCTAGGAGCGGGAGGGCCATAATCGACAATGAGCAGTTCTTC.

For this clonotype: Compared with germline, one end of the junction differs, possibly owing to a read error. The CDR3 reads CSTSPGTSDYEQYF. Written as DNA, the CDR3 is TGCAGTACTAGTCCCGGGACTAGCGACTACGAGCAGTACTTC. V gene TRBV20-1 combines with J gene TRBJ2-4, with 10 bases aligning to TRBD2. The DNA end is a closer match to TRBJ2-7, so the J assignment may be wrong. Germline lookup yields CDR1 DFQATT and CDR2 SNEGSKA (reference sequence). CDR3 length: 14 amino acids.

This clonotype was counted between two and nine times. The chain joins TRBV6-5 to TRBJ2-1; 7 nucleotides line up with TRBD2. Germline lookup yields CDR1 MNHEY and CDR2 SVGAGI. This CDR3 comprises 13 residues. Trimming removed 4 bases from V and 7 bases from J; junction bases left unmatched: 4. CDR3 in DNA: TGTGCCAGCAGTTTAGCGGGCCCTAATGAGCAGTTCTTC. Protein product: CASSLAGPNEQFF.

The genes are TRBV4-2 and TRBJ2-7; 7 bases map to TRBD2. The CDR3 sequence is 16 residues long. CDR1 LGHNA and CDR2 YNFKEQ come from the germline V gene. J gave up 4 bases and V 0 bases, and 9 bases lay outside the gene matches. CDR3 loop: CASSQESVSGWYEQYF. CDR3 DNA sequence: TGTGCCAGCAGCCAAGAGTCCGTTAGCGGGTGGTACGAGCAGTACTTC.

The count of this clonotype is one. The chain recombines TRBV5-1 with TRBJ2-5; maybe TRBD2 (7 bases). V lost 0 bases and J lost 5, with 14 bases in between. The CDR3 extends over 15 amino acids. CDR1 is SGHRS and CDR2 is YFSETQ in the germline V gene. The CDR3 is CASSLAPGGRETQYF. The CDR3 DNA is TGCGCCAGCAGCTTGGCCCCCGGGGGGCGTGAGACCCAGTACTTC.

This clonotype was observed a handful of times. The rearrangement uses TRBV5-1 and TRBJ2-1, with D possibly being TRBD1 (6 bases). The CDR3 covers 16 residues. The V and J ends lost 4 bases and 0 bases respectively, with 14 bases between them. Germline V gene lookup returns CDR1 SGHRS and CDR2 YFSETQ. The CDR3: CASSITGSSSYNEQFF. CDR3 coding DNA: TGCGCCAGCAGCATAACAGGGAGTAGCTCCTACAATGAGCAGTTCTTC.

The chain joins TRBV5-1 to TRBJ1-1; possible D gene TRBD1, 5 bases. V was clipped by 0 bases and J by 6 bases, with 9 bases between them. Germline V gene lookup returns CDR1 SGHRS and CDR2 YFSETQ. The CDR3 contains 13 residues. The CDR3 reads CASSLEGTSEAFF. Written as DNA, the CDR3 is TGCGCCAGCAGCTTGGAGGGGACTTCTGAAGCTTTCTTT.

This sequence joins TRBV7-9 and TRBJ1-2; no reliable D call. V lost 5 bases to trimming and J lost 8 bases, with 12 bases between them. Germline values: CDR1 SEHNR, CDR2 FQNEAQ (reference sequence). This CDR3 spans 12 amino acids. CDR3 region: CASSAGNSGYTF. Here the CDR3 DNA reads TGTGCCAGCAGCGCCGGGAATAGCGGCTACACCTTC.

The chain combines TRBV10-3 with TRBJ2-3; D is perhaps TRBD2 (5 bases). The V gene's germline CDR1 is ENHRY and CDR2 SYGVKD. The CDR3 is made up of 13 amino acids. V shed 9 bases and J shed 2 bases, with 12 bases lying between them. CDR3 in DNA: TGTGCCATTTCAGTAGCGCCCACAGATACGCAGTATTTT. Residues: CAISVAPTDTQYF.

The rearrangement uses TRBV27 and TRBJ1-4; 9 bases map to TRBD1. The CDR3 extends over 16 amino acids. Germline CDR1 reads MNHEY; CDR2 reads SMNVEV (reference sequence). V was clipped by 6 bases and J by 0 bases; unmatched bases: 5. CDR3 nucleotide sequence: TGTGCCAGCAGGGACAGGGGAGCTGCAACTAATGAAAAACTGTTTTTT. Translating gives CASRDRGAATNEKLFF.

The chain combines TRBV12-3 or TRBV12-4 with TRBJ2-1; 8 bases match TRBD2. The CDR3 is 17 residues long. J was trimmed by 5 bases and V by 3 bases; bases with no gene match: 12. The CDR3 coding sequence is TGTGCCAGCAGTTTCCCTCCGGGTAGCGGGGTCCACAATGAGCAGTTCTTC. As protein: CASSFPPGSGVHNEQFF.

This clonotype was counted many times. The junction differs from germline at one of its ends, possibly a read error. The J gene is TRBJ1-1, the V gene TRBV5-1; 11 bases are a match to TRBD1. The CDR3 contains 14 residues. The germline gives CDR1 SGHRS, CDR2 YFSETQ. The CDR3 region has the DNA TGTGCCAGCTCACCAGGGACAGGGGGCACTGAAGCTTTCTTT. It encodes CASSPGTGGTEAFF.

The chain links TRBV29-1 to TRBJ2-1; D perhaps matches TRBD2 (6 bases). Trimming removed 8 bases at V and 10 bases at J, with 15 bases between. This CDR3 is built from 11 residues. CDR1 and CDR2 from the germline V gene are SQVTM and ANQGSEA. CDR3 DNA: TGCAGCCTTCAGGGAGGTGGCGAGCAGTTCTTC. It is translated as CSLQGGGEQFF.

Note on this clonotype: One end of the junction is discordant with germline, which a read error may explain. The V gene is TRBV6-5, the J gene TRBJ2-4; 9 bases map to TRBD1. CDR3 size: 13 residues. Germline CDR1 and CDR2: MNHEY and SVGAGI. The CDR3 nucleotides read TGTGCCAGCAGTACGGGACAGGGTGGCATTCAGGACTTC. It translates to CASSTGQGGIQDF.